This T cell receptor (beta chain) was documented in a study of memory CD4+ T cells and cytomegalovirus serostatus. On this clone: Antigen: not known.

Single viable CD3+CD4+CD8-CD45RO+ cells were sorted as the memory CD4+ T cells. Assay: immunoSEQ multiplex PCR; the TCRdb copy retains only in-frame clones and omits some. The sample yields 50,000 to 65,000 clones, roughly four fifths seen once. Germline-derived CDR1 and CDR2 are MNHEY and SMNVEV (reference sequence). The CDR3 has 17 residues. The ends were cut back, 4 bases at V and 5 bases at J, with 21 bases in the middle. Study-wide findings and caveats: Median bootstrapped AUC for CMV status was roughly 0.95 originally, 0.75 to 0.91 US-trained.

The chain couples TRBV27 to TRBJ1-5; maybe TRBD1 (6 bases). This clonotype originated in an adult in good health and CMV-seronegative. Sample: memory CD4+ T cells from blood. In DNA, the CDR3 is TGTGCCAGCAGTTCCAGTTATCGGCAGGGGAGGGATCAGCCCCAGCATTTT. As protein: CASSSSYRQGRDQPQHF.